A single sample is the source of the 15 T cell receptor beta chains below, sequenced in a study of T cells in women clearing cervical HPV infection. Here immunoSEQ multiplex PCR was the method, and the copy in TCRdb shows in-frame clones only, minus some. In all, the sample yields some 20,000 clones. The sample consisted of blood buffy coat. The source of these receptors is a woman between 18 and 70 years old with a cervical HPV16 infection that either progressed to CIN3+ or cleared (not recorded which).

Of note for this clone: Sequencing ends 3 residues short of the CDR3 end; the germline J gene provides the rest. The chain recombines TRBV24-1 with TRBJ1-2; 9 nucleotides align to TRBD1. V shed 4 bases, J shed 6 bases, and the junction held 11 bases outside the gene matches. The germline V gene has CDR1 KGHDR and CDR2 SFDVKD. The CDR3 consists of 16 residues. The sequenced CDR3 bases are TGTGCCACCAGTGAGACCGCCGGGACAGGGCTGGATGGC. Translating gives CATSETAGTGLDG. The whole CDR3 is CATSETAGTGLDGYTF.

About this clone: The read terminates 3 residues before the CDR3 end, so the remaining end is supplied by the germline J gene. The rearrangement uses TRBV7-3 and TRBJ2-1; no clear D. The CDR3 length is 13 residues. Germline V gene data show CDR1 as SGHTA and CDR2 as FQGTGA. Trimming removed 2 bases from V and 5 bases from J, with 7 bases in between. CDR3 in amino acids: CASSLSRNNEQFF. Partial CDR3 DNA: TGTGCCAGCAGCTTATCCAGAAACAATGAG.

In regard to this clone: Coverage ceases 3 residues before the CDR3 finishes, and the germline J gene fills in the end. This chain joins TRBV12-3 or TRBV12-4 and TRBJ1-1; 9 bases are shared with TRBD1. This CDR3 region has 14 residues. Germline trimming cut 5 bases from V and 6 bases from J; bases unmatched to any gene: 7. Here the CDR3 reads CASSPRDRAAEAFF. The sequenced CDR3 bases are TGTGCCAGCAGTCCCCGGGACAGGGCGGCTGAA.

About this clone itself: The junction shows a germline mismatch at one end, possibly a read error. The sequence runs out 3 residues before the end of the CDR3; the remainder is reconstructed from the germline J gene. J is TRBJ1-1 and V is TRBV14, with D perhaps matching TRBD1 (5 bases). This CDR3 comprises 14 residues. Germline CDR1 and CDR2: SGHDN and FVKESK. CDR3 bases read: TGTGCCAACAGCCAAGTTGGCAGGGCCACTGAA. Its protein is CANSQVGRATE. In full, the CDR3 reads CANSQVGRATEAFF. The full variable domain, rest sourced from reference TRBV14 and TRBJ1-1, is EAGVTQFPSHSVIEKGQTVTLRCDPISGHDNLYWYRRVMGKEIKFLLHFVKESKQDESGMPNNRFLAERTGGTYSTLKVQPAELEDSGVYFCANSQVGRATEAFFGQGTRLTVV.

Regarding this clone: The read gets to within 3 residues of the CDR3 end, and the germline J gene fills in the rest. The chain has TRBV5-4 and TRBJ1-6; D might be TRBD1 (6 bases). CDR3 length: 14 residues. Per the germline V gene, CDR1 is SGHNT and CDR2 is YYREEE (reference sequence). V was pared by 0 bases and J by 5 bases, with 6 bases between. The CDR3: CASSLDRDNSPLHF. CDR3 bases read: TGTGCCAGCAGCTTGGACAGGGATAATTCACCC.

Remarks on this clone: The read stops 3 residues short of the end of the CDR3; the missing end is completed from the germline J gene. The chain combines TRBV10-2 with TRBJ2-1; TRBD2 aligns across 11 bases. The germline V gene has CDR1 WSHSY and CDR2 SAAADI. With 10 bases clipped from V and 6 bases from J, the junction kept 11 bases outside the gene matches. This CDR3 region has 15 residues. CDR3 amino acids: CAITNGTSGFNEQFF. Partial CDR3 DNA: TGCGCCATCACGAACGGGACTAGCGGTTTCAATGAG.

As for this clone: The CDR3 end falls 3 residues outside the read, so it is completed with the germline J gene. The V gene is TRBV10-3, the J gene TRBJ2-7; 11 bases fit TRBD2. The CDR3 contains 14 residues. Germline V gene lookup returns CDR1 ENHRY and CDR2 SYGVKD. V shed 6 bases and J 3 bases; nucleotides not matched to a gene: 4. The CDR3 DNA, read in part, is TGTGCCATCAGCGGGACTAGCGGTCACTACGAG. This translates into CAISGTSGHYE. The whole CDR3 is CAISGTSGHYEQYF.

About this clone itself: The sequenced fragment ends 3 residues before the CDR3 boundary, so the rest is inferred from the germline J gene. The chain has TRBV2 and TRBJ1-1, with D possibly being TRBD1 (6 bases). The germline CDR1 and CDR2 sequences are SNHLY and FYNNEI. This CDR3 spans 13 amino acids. The sequenced part of the CDR3 DNA is TGTGCCAGCAGTGGGGACACCCATAGAGAA. It translates to CASSGDTHRE. The CDR3 in its entirety is CASSGDTHREAFF.

About this clone itself: Read coverage stops 3 residues before the CDR3 terminus; the germline J gene supplies the remainder. This rearrangement joins TRBV5-1 to TRBJ2-2; 7 bases agree with TRBD1. This CDR3 spans 15 amino acids. Germline loops: CDR1 SGHRS, CDR2 YFSETQ. V was pared by 0 bases and J by 5 bases, with 4 bases of the junction left unmatched. The chain's CDR3 is CASSLGGTETGELFF. CDR3 DNA, as far as it was read: TGCGCCAGCAGCTTGGGGGGGACAGAGACCGGGGAG.

Details on this clone: Read data end 3 residues before the CDR3 end; the end is taken from the germline J gene. The chain uses TRBV5-1 and TRBJ1-5; D gene unclear. This CDR3 has 14 residues. The germline V and J ends were trimmed by 0 bases and 2 bases, with 6 bases remaining between them. The germline CDR1 and CDR2 sequences are SGHRS and YFSETQ. The covered CDR3 bases are TGCGCCAGCAGCTTGGATCCGGGCAATCAGCCC. Translated, it gives CASSLDPGNQP. The whole CDR3 reads CASSLDPGNQPQHF.

On this clone itself: The sequence runs out 3 residues before the end of the CDR3; the remainder is reconstructed from the germline J gene. The rearrangement uses TRBV5-1 and TRBJ1-1; the D gene is possibly TRBD1 (5 bases). This CDR3 comprises 15 residues. CDR1 and CDR2 from the germline V gene are SGHRS and YFSETQ. V dropped 4 bases and J dropped 3 bases, with 16 bases sitting between them. Partial CDR3 DNA: TGCGCCAGCAGCACCGCCTGGGGCGCAGACACTGAA. Its protein product is CASSTAWGADTE. The complete CDR3 protein is CASSTAWGADTEAFF.

Concerning this clone itself: The read stops 3 residues short of the end of the CDR3; the missing end is completed from the germline J gene. The rearrangement uses TRBV2 and TRBJ1-5, with TRBD1 matching 8 bases. After removal of 5 bases from V and 4 bases from J, the junction contained 10 bases not matched to a gene. The V gene's germline CDR1 is SNHLY and CDR2 FYNNEI. The CDR3 covers 16 residues. CDR3 residues: CASSRMTGASNQPQHF. The sequenced part of the CDR3 DNA is TGTGCCAGCAGTCGAATGACAGGGGCCAGTAATCAGCCC.

The CDR3 protein is CASSDLAGSSTEAFF. The CDR3 DNA, read in part, is TGTGCCAGCAGTGACCTAGCGGGGTCGAGCACTGAA. The rearrangement uses TRBV6-2 or TRBV6-3 and TRBJ1-1; D is uncertain. The read terminates 3 residues ahead of where the CDR3 ends, so the germline J gene completes it. The germline V and J ends were trimmed by 5 bases and 4 bases, with 17 bases remaining between them. This CDR3 has 15 amino acids. Germline assignment: CDR1 MNHEY and CDR2 SVGEGT.

Concerning this clone: The CDR3 goes on 3 residues after the read ends, and that part is filled in from the germline J gene. This chain uses TRBV6-2 or TRBV6-3 with TRBJ1-6; unclear D gene. The CDR3 is made up of 15 amino acids. Germline CDR1 is MNHEY and CDR2 is SVGEGT. V gave up 0 bases and J gave up 10 bases, with 13 bases separating them. CDR3 region: CASSYSEGSGSPLHF. The covered CDR3 bases are TGTGCCAGCAGTTACTCAGAGGGTTCTGGGTCACCC.

About this clone itself: A junction boundary mismatches the germline segment, possibly from a read error. The CDR3 goes on 3 residues after the read ends, and that part is filled in from the germline J gene. The chain couples TRBV4-2 to TRBJ1-1; 9 bases line up with TRBD1. The CDR3 is 15 residues long. Germline CDR1 is LGHNA and CDR2 is YNFKEQ. CDR3: CASSQQPTGGTEAFF. CDR3 DNA (partial): TGCGCCAGCAGCCAGCAACCGACAGGGGGCACTGAA.